This T cell receptor (beta chain) stems from a study of blood T cell repertoires in COVID-19. Study information: Samples came from the United States, Italy and Spain, spanning acute and convalescent COVID-19. The cDNA or gDNA used as material had been derived from T cells, B-cell-depleted T cells, or PBMCs.

The CDR3 sequence is 12 residues long. Germline V gene data show CDR1 as SGHRS and CDR2 as YFSETQ. Trimming removed 0 bases from V and 7 bases from J, with 5 bases in between. Per the authors' pipeline: For nucleated cells, counts were estimated from reference gene primer amplification. Generated by immunoSEQ multiplex PCR, the TCRdb table keeps only in-frame clones and is missing some. V and J calls and clone size come straight from that table; D and trimming were deduced from the DNA. The table has about 220,000 clones, 75% to 90% seen once. The receptor comes from a human donor in a cohort sampled during active COVID-19. The sample consisted of peripheral blood. The chain is built from TRBV5-1 and TRBJ2-1; D uncertain. CDR3 residues: CASSLAYNEQFF. For the CDR3, the DNA is TGCGCCAGCAGCTTGGCTTATAATGAGCAGTTCTTC.